The 10 T cell receptor beta chains below all came from one sample that was sequenced in a study of blood T cells in healthy people across ages (dated by TCRdb to between 2014 and 2016). The library was produced with 5' RACE. The sequencing machine was an Illumina HiSeq 2500. A second 7 to 11 cycle PCR used a sample-barcoded 5' primer and a J-beta primer mix. The public reads were run again by TCRdb, first through fastp at Q25 and then through MiXCR, and only productive beta chains were kept. Duplicate CDR3 protein sequences are folded into a single record with the most common DNA and genes. In all, the sample holds 650,000 to 1,000,000 distinct CDR3 sequences, and 36% of those were seen once. Together, the top ten hold roughly 13% of the sample. The sample consisted of blood. These receptors originate from a man younger than 35 in good health.

This chain joins TRBV20-1 and TRBJ2-1; D not resolved. Looked up from germline, CDR1 is DFQATT and CDR2 is SNEGSKA (reference sequence). With 3 bases removed from V and 7 bases from J, the gap between germline ends came to 7 bases. CDR3 length: 11 amino acids. CDR3 sequence: CSARDSNEQFF. In nucleotides, the CDR3 is TGCAGTGCTAGGGATAGTAATGAGCAGTTCTTC.

In its sample, this clonotype was seen a few times. This sequence joins TRBV21-1 and TRBJ1-1. TRBV21-1 is listed as a pseudogene. CDR3 size: 15 residues. CDR3: CASSKGGPANTEAFF. The DNA of the CDR3 is TGTGCCAGCAGCAAAGGGGGACCAGCGAACACTGAAGCTTTCTTT.

The chain recombines TRBV7-9 with TRBJ2-7, with no clear D. CDR3 length: 13 residues. CDR1 and CDR2 from the germline V gene are SEHNR and FQNEAQ (reference sequence). V gave up 1 base and J gave up 3 bases, with 7 bases separating them. In DNA, the CDR3 is TGTGCCAGCAGCTTAGGACCCCACTACGAGCAGTACTTC. As protein: CASSLGPHYEQYF.

V usage is TRBV28 and J usage is TRBJ2-3; D uncertain. This CDR3 is 13 amino acids long. V was clipped by 6 bases and J by 7 bases, with 14 bases between them. Looked up from germline, CDR1 is MDHEN and CDR2 is SYDVKM. CDR3 amino acids: CASSTGSTNTQYF. In DNA, the CDR3 is TGTGCCAGCAGCACCGGGTCAACCAATACGCAGTATTTT.

This clonotype has more than one count but fewer than ten. This CDR3 is CASSNALEWTQSTDTQYF. CDR3 nucleotides: TGTGCCAGCAGTAATGCCCTCGAATGGACGCAAAGCACAGATACGCAGTATTTT. This chain connects TRBV6-1 to TRBJ2-3; no firm D call. Germline values: CDR1 MNHNS, CDR2 SASEGT. The CDR3 contains 18 residues. Trimming pared 5 bases from V and 0 bases from J, leaving 21 bases between.

This clonotype was seen at least ten times. The J gene is TRBJ2-1, the V gene TRBV12-3 or TRBV12-4, with D perhaps matching TRBD2 (6 bases). Between the trimmed V and J ends, which lost 3 bases and 4 bases, there was a span of 13 bases. CDR3 length: 15 residues. Here the CDR3 reads CASSFGGAGYNEQFF. The CDR3 bases are TGTGCCAGCAGTTTCGGAGGGGCCGGATACAATGAGCAGTTCTTC.

This rearrangement joins TRBV12-3 or TRBV12-4 to TRBJ2-5; a weak D match, TRBD1 (7 bases). V was shortened by 5 bases and J by 11 bases, with 21 bases between the two germline ends. The CDR3 spans 14 residues. In DNA, the CDR3 is TGTGCCAGCAGTCCGAGACAGGGCGGGAATGAGCAGTACTTC. Its translation: CASSPRQGGNEQYF.

This chain links TRBV11-2 with TRBJ2-1; TRBD2 aligns across 9 bases. Per germline, CDR1 SGHAT and CDR2 FQNNGV. CDR3 length: 16 amino acids. V trimming: 0 bases; J trimming: 3 bases; junction bases outside the gene matches: 3. CDR3 protein: CASSLDVAGDYNEQFF. CDR3 nucleotides: TGTGCCAGCAGCTTAGATGTAGCGGGGGACTACAATGAGCAGTTCTTC.

The CDR3 DNA reads as TGCAGTGCTGATTCAGGGGGCATAGCTGGCTACACCTTC. It encodes CSADSGGIAGYTF. The V gene is TRBV20-1, the J gene TRBJ1-2; the match to TRBD1 covers 8 bases. V lost 5 bases and J lost 7; bases outside the gene matches: 9. Per the germline V gene, CDR1 is DFQATT and CDR2 is SNEGSKA (reference sequence). CDR3 size: 13 residues.

This clonotype was found a few times. The V and J genes are TRBV20-1 and TRBJ2-1; 7 nucleotides align to TRBD1. The CDR3 is made up of 15 amino acids. CDR1 DFQATT and CDR2 SNEGSKA come from the germline V gene (reference sequence). Trimming took 5 bases from V and 4 from J; bases not matched to a gene: 11. Here the CDR3 DNA reads TGCAGTGCTGACGGGACAGTTCGCTCATACAATGAGCAGTTCTTC. This translates into CSADGTVRSYNEQFF.